Listed here are 25 T cell receptor beta chains from one sample, sequenced in a study of T-cell reconstitution after alpha-beta-depleted transplantation in children. Notes on the study in general: T-cell numbers and diversity one year post-transplant derived largely from freshly generated T cells.

Preparation of the TCRbeta library was carried out with unique molecular identifiers. TCRdb recomputed calls from the PCR reads with MiXCR, one row per CDR3 protein. The table lists around 270,000 distinct CDR3 sequences, around 7.1% of them singletons. What these receptors recognize is not known. The specimen comprised peripheral blood, sampled 360 days after TCRalphabeta/CD19-depleted stem cell transplant. The receptor set was obtained from a female patient aged 2 to 10 who had a stem cell transplant for Fanconi anemia, so the T cells may come from the graft donor.

This clonotype has a count of ten or more. V and J are TRBV4-2 and TRBJ2-1; the D call may be TRBD1 or TRBD2 (6 bases each). V was clipped by 3 bases and J by 2 bases, with 8 bases between them. The CDR3 is 14 amino acids. The germline gives CDR1 LGHNA, CDR2 YNFKEQ. The CDR3 sequence is CASSQRDTYNEQFF. The CDR3 DNA follows: TGTGCCAGCAGCCAGCGGGACACCTACAATGAGCAGTTCTTC.

The table lists this clonotype with many counts. The chain employs TRBV20-1 and TRBJ1-1; no clear D gene. Germline V gene data show CDR1 as DFQATT and CDR2 as SNEGSKA (reference sequence). The CDR3 is 12 amino acids. V lost 2 bases and J lost 0, with 4 bases in between. DNA of the CDR3: TGCAGTGCTAGACGCGTGAACACTGAAGCTTTCTTT. This translates into CSARRVNTEAFF.

This clonotype was observed a few times. The rearrangement uses TRBV5-1 and TRBJ2-3, with D possibly TRBD2 on 5 matching bases. The CDR3 covers 15 residues. V shed 1 base and J shed 3 bases, with 12 bases lying between them. Germline-derived CDR1 and CDR2 are SGHRS and YFSETQ. CDR3 DNA: TGCGCCAGCAGCTTGTCGAGCGGTTCTACAGATACGCAGTATTTT. Protein: CASSLSSGSTDTQYF.

This clonotype was counted only a few times. The chain recombines TRBV7-2 with TRBJ2-1; TRBD2 might be the D (6 bases). This CDR3 has 17 amino acids. The V gene's germline CDR1 is SGHTA and CDR2 FQGNSA. V was pared by 3 bases and J by 5 bases, with 20 bases between. The chain's CDR3 is CASSFLGVGGRHNEQFF. The CDR3 nucleotides read TGTGCCAGCAGCTTTTTGGGAGTTGGGGGGAGACACAATGAGCAGTTCTTC.

This clonotype was detected many times. The V and J genes are TRBV20-1 and TRBJ1-1, with 11 bases lining up with TRBD1. Germline V gene sequence: CDR1 DFQATT, CDR2 SNEGSKA (reference sequence). The J segment lost 0 bases and the V segment lost 4 bases, leaving 7 bases of the junction unmatched. The CDR3 length is 16 residues. The CDR3 loop reads CSAKDRGHGMNTEAFF. The CDR3 coding sequence is TGCAGTGCTAAGGACAGGGGGCATGGCATGAACACTGAAGCTTTCTTT.

There are many counts of this clonotype. The rearrangement links TRBV28 to TRBJ1-4, with TRBD1 as a possible D gene (5 bases). V lost 3 bases and J 4 bases, leaving 12 bases between the germline ends. Germline-derived CDR1 and CDR2 are MDHEN and SYDVKM. The CDR3 is 15 amino acids. CDR3 amino acids: CASSFTGHLNEKLFF. For the CDR3, the DNA is TGTGCCAGCAGTTTTACAGGACACCTTAATGAAAAACTGTTTTTT.

The sample holds many counts of this clonotype. V and J are TRBV5-5 and TRBJ2-1; 7 nucleotides line up with TRBD2. The CDR3 spans 15 residues. Germline V CDR1 and CDR2: SGHKS, YYEKEE (reference sequence). V was pared by 1 base and J by 6 bases, with 7 bases of the junction left unmatched. The CDR3 nucleotides are TGTGCCAGCAGCTTGTCGCGGGGGTGGAGCAATGAGCAGTTCTTC. Residues: CASSLSRGWSNEQFF.

This clonotype was recorded many times. The chain carries TRBV4-2 and TRBJ1-1, with D unresolved. The V gene's germline CDR1 is LGHNA and CDR2 YNFKEQ. Trimming took 0 bases from V and 3 from J, leaving 5 bases between them. The CDR3 extends over 13 amino acids. CDR3 residues: CASSQDLYTEAFF. DNA for the CDR3: TGTGCCAGCAGCCAAGATCTATACACTGAAGCTTTCTTT.

This clonotype was detected ten times or more. The J gene is TRBJ2-5, the V gene TRBV7-9; 7 bases map to TRBD1. J gave up 2 bases and V 5 bases, and 8 bases lay outside the gene matches. CDR3 size: 15 residues. CDR1 and CDR2 (germline): SEHNR, FQNEAQ (reference sequence). CDR3 sequence (DNA): TGTGCCAGCAGCCCCGGGACAGTCCTTCAAGAGACCCAGTACTTC. Encoded protein: CASSPGTVLQETQYF.

The table lists this clonotype with a few counts. The rearrangement joins TRBV5-8 to TRBJ1-4; tentatively, D is TRBD1 (6 bases). CDR1 is SGHTS, CDR2 YDEGEE, per germline. This CDR3 is built from 16 residues. Deletions cut 4 bases from V and 0 bases from J, with 13 bases between. The CDR3 sequence: CASSKGQLPTNEKLFF. The CDR3 bases are TGTGCCAGCAGCAAAGGACAGCTCCCAACTAATGAAAAACTGTTTTTT.

This clonotype appeared many times. The V gene is TRBV10-1, the J gene TRBJ2-2, with D hard to call. Germline V gene lookup returns CDR1 WNHNN and CDR2 SYGVQD (reference sequence). The CDR3 loop spans 14 amino acids. V was cut by 4 bases and J by 1 base, with 7 bases left in between. The CDR3 loop is CASSGAWNTGELFF. Here the CDR3 DNA reads TGCGCCAGCAGTGGAGCATGGAACACCGGGGAGCTGTTTTTT.

This clonotype was counted at least ten times. The V call is TRBV12-3 or TRBV12-4, the J call TRBJ2-2, with TRBD2 identical over 12 bases. The CDR3 runs 16 residues. Trimming cost V 5 bases and J 6 bases; bases outside gene matches: 7. The CDR3 DNA follows: TGTGCCAGCAGTCCCGAGCTAGCGGGGGGGCCCGGGGAGCTGTTTTTT. Encoded protein: CASSPELAGGPGELFF.

This clonotype was recorded a few times. This chain uses TRBV29-1 with TRBJ1-1; D gene unclear. Germline assignment: CDR1 SQVTM and CDR2 ANQGSEA. V was cut by 5 bases and J by 8 bases, with 21 bases left in between. CDR3 size: 14 residues. CDR3 amino acids: CSVSGLAGGLEAFF. CDR3 coding DNA: TGCAGCGTTAGTGGGCTGGCCGGCGGGTTAGAAGCTTTCTTT.

This clonotype was seen at least ten times. The chain recombines TRBV27 with TRBJ2-1, with 9 bases matching TRBD2. The CDR3 consists of 14 residues. Trimming took 2 bases from V and 9 from J; bases not matched to a gene: 5. Germline V lookup: CDR1 MNHEY, CDR2 SMNVEV (reference sequence). In DNA, the CDR3 is TGTGCCAGCAGTTTAGGCGGGGGGGCCGGTGAGCAGTTCTTC. Translating gives CASSLGGGAGEQFF.

The V call is TRBV7-9, the J call TRBJ2-5, with 13 bases aligning to TRBD2. The CDR3 is 17 residues long. Germline loops: CDR1 SEHNR, CDR2 FQNEAQ (reference sequence). V shed 4 bases, J shed 5 bases, and the junction held 10 bases outside the gene matches. CDR3 sequence (DNA): TGTGCCAGCAGCTCTGGACTAGCGGGAGTATTGGGGGAGACCCAGTACTTC. It yields the protein CASSSGLAGVLGETQYF.

This clonotype was picked up a small number of times. J is TRBJ1-1 and V is TRBV27; D not certain. Between the trimmed V and J ends, which lost 2 bases and 0 bases, there was a span of 7 bases. The CDR3 length is 14 residues. Germline CDR1 reads MNHEY; CDR2 reads SMNVEV (reference sequence). The CDR3 loop reads CASSLRAMNTEAFF. The DNA for the CDR3 is TGTGCCAGCAGTTTACGGGCTATGAACACTGAAGCTTTCTTT.

This clonotype was seen repeatedly, ten times or more. V and J are TRBV20-1 and TRBJ1-5; 11 bases match TRBD1. Germline V gene sequence: CDR1 DFQATT, CDR2 SNEGSKA (reference sequence). V lost 3 bases, J lost 6 bases, and 1 base stayed unmatched. This CDR3 contains 13 residues. CDR3 sequence (DNA): TGCAGTGCTAGTGGGACAGGGGGTCAGCCCCAGCATTTT. This encodes CSASGTGGQPQHF.

The chain recombines TRBV4-1 with TRBJ1-1, with 12 bases that match TRBD1. The CDR3 is 17 residues long. The trim removed 4 bases at V and 5 bases at J, leaving 11 bases unmatched. The V gene's germline CDR1 is MGHRA and CDR2 YSYEKL. CDR3 coding DNA: TGCGCCAGCAGCCCCGCGGGACAGGGGGCCTGGGAAACTGAAGCTTTCTTT. It is translated as CASSPAGQGAWETEAFF.

This clonotype was seen ten or more times. CDR3 coding DNA: TGCGCCAGCACCCTAGGGTCTGGCTCCTCTTACGAGCAGTACTTC. It is translated as CASTLGSGSSYEQYF. The chain has TRBV5-1 and TRBJ2-7; D is uncertain. CDR1 and CDR2 (germline): SGHRS, YFSETQ. The CDR3 is 15 amino acids. V lost 6 bases and J 4 bases, leaving 20 bases between the germline ends. Full variable domain (rest looked up from reference TRBV5-1 and TRBJ2-7): KAGVTQTPRYLIKTRGQQVTLSCSPISGHRSVSWYQQTPGQGLQFLFEYFSETQRNKGNFPGRFSGRQFSNSRSEMNVSTLELGDSALYLCASTLGSGSSYEQYFGPGTRLTVT.

This clonotype was recorded at least ten times. The J gene is TRBJ2-3, the V gene TRBV12-3 or TRBV12-4; perhaps TRBD1 as D (7 bases). V was clipped by 6 bases and J by 2 bases, with 21 bases between them. The length of the CDR3 is 17 residues. CDR3 coding DNA: TGTGCCAGCAGAAAGAGGAGGGGGCTCATGTACACAGATACGCAGTATTTT. This sequence encodes CASRKRRGLMYTDTQYF.

This clonotype has ten or more counts. The gene calls are TRBV18 and TRBJ2-5; 8 positions agree with TRBD2. Germline CDR1 KGHSH, CDR2 LQKENI. Losses at the gene ends were 2 bases for V and 2 bases for J; bases not matched to a gene: 10. The CDR3 has 17 residues. The CDR3, as DNA: TGTGCCAGCTCACCAGTCCGTACTAGCGGATTTCAAGAGACCCAGTACTTC. The encoded protein is CASSPVRTSGFQETQYF.

This clonotype has just a few counts. V is TRBV11-2 and J is TRBJ2-3, with a tentative D call TRBD2 (6 bases). V lost 5 bases, J lost 3 bases, and 18 bases lay in between. CDR1 is SGHAT, CDR2 FQNNGV, per germline. The length of the CDR3 is 16 residues. The CDR3 region is CASSPFAGSLTDTQYF. As DNA, the CDR3 is TGTGCCAGCAGCCCCTTTGCGGGGTCTTTGACAGATACGCAGTATTTT.

This clonotype has only a few counts. The V call is TRBV18, the J call TRBJ2-3, with D hard to call. The CDR3 sequence is 12 residues long. CDR1 KGHSH and CDR2 LQKENI come from the germline V gene. Trimming stripped 3 bases from V and 4 bases from J, with 5 bases between. In nucleotides, the CDR3 is TGTGCCAGCTCACCTATTTCAGATACGCAGTATTTT. As protein: CASSPISDTQYF.

The chain couples TRBV6-2 or TRBV6-3 to TRBJ1-1; the match to TRBD1 covers 7 bases. Germline CDR1 reads MNHEY; CDR2 reads SVGEGT. Losses at the gene ends were 8 bases for V and 1 base for J; bases not matched to a gene: 16. This CDR3 spans 17 amino acids. CDR3 nucleotides: TGTGCCAGCTTCGGGACAGCCCAAAAACCATCGAACACTGAAGCTTTCTTT. Amino acids: CASFGTAQKPSNTEAFF.

This clonotype was seen more than once but under ten times. The J gene is TRBJ2-3, the V gene TRBV5-1; 15 nucleotides match TRBD2. Per germline, CDR1 SGHRS and CDR2 YFSETQ. The CDR3 covers 18 residues. With V trimmed by 3 bases and J by 2 bases, 7 bases remained unmatched. The CDR3 DNA reads as TGCGCCAGCAGCTGGGGACTAGCGGGGGGACAGGACACAGATACGCAGTATTTT. Its protein is CASSWGLAGGQDTDTQYF.